Listed below are T cell receptor beta chains from one sample, sequenced in a study of T cell responses to AZD1222 COVID-19 vaccine. This table comes from immunoSEQ multiplex PCR, and its TCRdb copy is limited to in-frame clones, with some not included. The sample gives 100,000 to 150,000 clones, approximately 92% of which show up once; 1.5% to 2% is in the top ten. The sequencing here drew on peripheral blood, taken 28 days after the second AZD1222 dose. These receptors originate from an adult who received the AZD1222 COVID-19 vaccine. CDR3s include the opening cysteine and the closing phenylalanine or tryptophan. Fields, in order: clone size, V gene, D gene, CDR3 length, J gene, CDR3 DNA, CDR3 protein. A D gene is named only where the DNA matches it firmly. Clone size, where shown, is once, few, many, or a class for clones that have expanded.

>-|TRBV28|TRBD1|16|TRBJ1-5
TGTGCCAGCAGTTTTAACAGGGGGGTCTTCAATCAGCCCCAGCATTTT
CASSFNRGVFNQPQHF
>-|TRBV3-1/TRBV3-2|-|15|TRBJ1-4
TGTGCCAGCAGCCAAACGGTGACGACTAATGAAAAACTGTTTTTT
CASSQTVTTNEKLFF
>-|TRBV6-5|TRBD2|16|TRBJ2-5
TGTGCCAGCAGTTTTAGCGGGGGTGGGAACCAAGAGACCCAGTACTTC
CASSFSGGGNQETQYF
>once|TRBV18|TRBD1|16|TRBJ1-1
TGTGCCAGCTCAACCCGACAGGGGGCCCTGAACACTGAAGCTTTCTTT
CASSTRQGALNTEAFF
>-|TRBV30|TRBD1|14|TRBJ1-1
TGTGCCTGGAGAGGCCGGGACAGGGTCACTGAAGCTTTCTTT
CAWRGRDRVTEAFF
>-|TRBV19|-|15|TRBJ1-4
TGTGCCTCCAAGGGGCCCCTAACAACTAATGAAAAACTGTTTTTT
CASKGPLTTNEKLFF
>-|TRBV19|TRBD1|14|TRBJ1-6
TGTGCCAGTAGTTTGGGACAGTTCGGTTCACCCCTCCACTTT
CASSLGQFGSPLHF
>-|TRBV11-2|TRBD1|14|TRBJ1-1
TGTGCCAGCAGCCGACACAGGGGGAAAACTGAAGCTTTCTTT
CASSRHRGKTEAFF
>-|TRBV7-8|-|14|TRBJ1-5
TGTGCCAGCAGCTTTCAAGGGGCTAACCAGCCCCAGCATTTT
CASSFQGANQPQHF
>-|TRBV7-9|-|14|TRBJ1-2
TGTGCCAGCAGCTTATGGGGGCAGGACTATGGCTACACCTTC
CASSLWGQDYGYTF
>-|TRBV5-1|TRBD1|14|TRBJ1-2
TGCGCCAGCAGCTTGTCGACAGGGGGCCGCGGCTACACCTTC
CASSLSTGGRGYTF
>-|TRBV2|-|15|TRBJ1-4
TGTGCCCTTAAGGTGGGCGGATCACTAGGTGAAAAACTGTTTTTT
CALKVGGSLGEKLFF
>-|TRBV27|TRBD1|15|TRBJ1-2
TGTGCCAGCAGTCAGGGACAGCCCTCGAGCTATGGCTACACCTTC
CASSQGQPSSYGYTF
>-|TRBV12-5|-|14|TRBJ1-5
TGTGCTAGTGCTACACAGAGGAGCAATCAGCCCCAGCATTTT
CASATQRSNQPQHF
>-|TRBV13|-|14|TRBJ1-1
TGTGCCAGCACCCGCAAAGGGGGAAACACTGAAGCTTTCTTT
CASTRKGGNTEAFF
>-|TRBV12-3/TRBV12-4|TRBD1|13|TRBJ1-1
TGTGCCAGCAGCTCGACAGGGGACACTGAAGCTTTCTTT
CASSSTGDTEAFF
>-|TRBV4-1|TRBD1|17|TRBJ1-5
TGCGCCAGCAGCCAAGAAGCAGGGGGAAGGCGAAATCAGCCCCAGCATTTT
CASSQEAGGRRNQPQHF
>-|TRBV12-3/TRBV12-4|-|13|TRBJ2-2
TGTGCCAGCAGTGTGCCGGACACCGGGGAGCTGTTTTTT
CASSVPDTGELFF
>-|TRBV10-1|-|13|TRBJ1-1
TGCGCCAGCAGTGATGACAGCTACCTTGAAGCTTTCTTT
CASSDDSYLEAFF
>-|TRBV12-5|-|18|TRBJ1-5
TGTGCTAGTGGTCTCCACGACTGGACAGCTAATAGCAATCAGCCCCAGCATTTT
CASGLHDWTANSNQPQHF
>-|TRBV19|-|15|TRBJ2-3
TGTGCCAGTACGGTGGGACAAGGATTCACAGATACGCAGTATTTT
CASTVGQGFTDTQYF
>-|TRBV24-1|TRBD1|13|TRBJ1-1
TGTGCCACAGCCGGGACAGGGGATACTGAAGCTTTCTTT
CATAGTGDTEAFF
>once|TRBV19|-|15|TRBJ1-2
TGTGCCAGTAGTATGCGAGCGGGAGGAAACTATGGCTACACCTTC
CASSMRAGGNYGYTF
>-|TRBV5-6|-|13|TRBJ1-2
TGTGCCAGCAGCTTAACGGGGGAAAATGGCTACACCTTC
CASSLTGENGYTF
>-|TRBV2|TRBD1|15|TRBJ1-6
TGTGCCAGCAGTGAAAGTGGGACAGTACCCTCACCCCTCCACTTT
CASSESGTVPSPLHF
>-|TRBV2|-|13|TRBJ1-2
TGTGCCAGCAGTGCTGGGTATAACTATGGCTACACCTTC
CASSAGYNYGYTF
>-|TRBV18|TRBD1|15|TRBJ1-1
TGTGCCAGCTCACCACCGCAGGGGGCGGCCACTGAAGCTTTCTTT
CASSPPQGAATEAFF